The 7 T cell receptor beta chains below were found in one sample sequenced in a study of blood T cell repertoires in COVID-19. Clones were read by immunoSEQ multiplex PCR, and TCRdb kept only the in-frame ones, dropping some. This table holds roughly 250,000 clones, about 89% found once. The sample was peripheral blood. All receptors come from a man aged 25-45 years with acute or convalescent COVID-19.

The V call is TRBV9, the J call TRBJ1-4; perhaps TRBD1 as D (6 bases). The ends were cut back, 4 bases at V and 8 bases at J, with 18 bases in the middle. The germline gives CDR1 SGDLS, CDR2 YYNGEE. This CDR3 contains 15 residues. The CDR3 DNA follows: TGTGCCAGCAGCCCCTCAGGGACACGAAAGGAAAAACTGTTTTTT. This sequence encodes CASSPSGTRKEKLFF.

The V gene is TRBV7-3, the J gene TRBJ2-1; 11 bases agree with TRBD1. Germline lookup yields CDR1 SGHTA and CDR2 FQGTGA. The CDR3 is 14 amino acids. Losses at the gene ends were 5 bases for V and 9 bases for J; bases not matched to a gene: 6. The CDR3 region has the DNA TGTGCCAGCAGCCCCGGGACAGGGGGGGGTGAGCAGTTCTTC. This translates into CASSPGTGGGEQFF.

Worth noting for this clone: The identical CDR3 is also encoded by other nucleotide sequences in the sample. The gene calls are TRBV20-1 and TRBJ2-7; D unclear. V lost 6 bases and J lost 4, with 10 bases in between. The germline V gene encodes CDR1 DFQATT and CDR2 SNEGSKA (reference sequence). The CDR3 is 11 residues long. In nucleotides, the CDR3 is TGCAGTGCGGTGGGCTTGTACGAGCAGTACTTC. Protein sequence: CSAVGLYEQYF.

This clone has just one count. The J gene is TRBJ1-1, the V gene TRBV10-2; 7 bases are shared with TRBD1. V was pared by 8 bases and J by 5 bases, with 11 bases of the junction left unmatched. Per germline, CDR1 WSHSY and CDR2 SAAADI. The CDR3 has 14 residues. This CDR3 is CASETGRVKTEAFF. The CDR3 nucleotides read TGCGCCAGCGAGACAGGGCGGGTAAAAACTGAAGCTTTCTTT.

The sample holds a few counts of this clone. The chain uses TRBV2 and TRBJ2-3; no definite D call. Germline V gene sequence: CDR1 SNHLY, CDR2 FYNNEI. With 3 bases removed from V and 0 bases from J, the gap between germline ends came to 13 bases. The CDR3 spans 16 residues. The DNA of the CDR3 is TGTGCCAGCAGTGATGCACTAACCTCTAGCACAGATACGCAGTATTTT. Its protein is CASSDALTSSTDTQYF.

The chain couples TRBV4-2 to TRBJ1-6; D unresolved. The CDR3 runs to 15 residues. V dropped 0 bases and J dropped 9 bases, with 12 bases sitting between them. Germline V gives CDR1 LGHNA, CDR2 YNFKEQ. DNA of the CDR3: TGTGCCAGCAGCCAAGAGGAGGGTTTAGTTTCACCCCTCCACTTT. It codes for CASSQEEGLVSPLHF.

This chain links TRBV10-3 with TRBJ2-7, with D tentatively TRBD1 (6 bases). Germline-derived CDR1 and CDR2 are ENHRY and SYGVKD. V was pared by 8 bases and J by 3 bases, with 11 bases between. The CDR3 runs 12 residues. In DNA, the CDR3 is TGTGCCATCGGTCCCAGGGGCTACGAGCAGTACTTC. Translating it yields CAIGPRGYEQYF.